The 8 T cell receptor beta chains reported below all come from one sample, sequenced in a study of cytomegalovirus exposure and HLA in healthy donors. This PCR relied on a set of 60 Vbeta primers and 13 Jbeta primers. Clones were sequenced by immunoSEQ multiplex PCR, and TCRdb holds only the in-frame ones, with some missing. The sample comprises 200,000 to 250,000 clones, 70% to 90% of which are singletons, and 2.5% to 3.5% rests with the top ten. Input material: PBMCs. The receptors were gathered from a young man in good health and CMV-seronegative.

The rearrangement uses TRBV19 and TRBJ2-1; D remains ambiguous. Trimming took 10 bases from V and 0 from J, leaving 16 bases between them. Germline lookup yields CDR1 LNHDA and CDR2 SQIVND (reference sequence). The CDR3 is made up of 15 amino acids. This CDR3 reads CATQVTPGSYNEQFF. CDR3 DNA: TGTGCCACCCAGGTCACCCCCGGCTCCTACAATGAGCAGTTCTTC.

This clone was counted many times. The V gene is TRBV2, the J gene TRBJ2-1; 10 bases line up with TRBD2. The V gene end was trimmed by 7 bases and the J gene end by 7 bases; junction bases not matched to a gene: 7. The germline V gene has CDR1 SNHLY and CDR2 FYNNEI. The CDR3 is 14 residues long. CDR3 bases: TGTGCCAGCATGTCAGCGGGGGGGCTTAATGAGCAGTTCTTC. It translates to CASMSAGGLNEQFF.

The V call is TRBV2, the J call TRBJ1-5; TRBD1 is a possible D gene (5 bases). V gave up 3 bases and J gave up 3 bases, with 12 bases separating them. CDR1 SNHLY and CDR2 FYNNEI come from the germline V gene. CDR3 length: 15 amino acids. CDR3 sequence reads: CASSEGGGSNQPQHF. In DNA, the CDR3 is TGTGCCAGCAGTGAGGGGGGGGGTTCCAATCAGCCCCAGCATTTT.

The V and J genes are TRBV2 and TRBJ2-5, with 9 bases identical to TRBD2. This CDR3 has 14 residues. Germline V gene lookup returns CDR1 SNHLY and CDR2 FYNNEI. The ends lost 5 bases at V and 4 bases at J; junction bases unmatched: 5. CDR3 amino acids: CASSLGLARETQYF. In DNA, the CDR3 is TGTGCCAGCAGTCTAGGACTAGCGAGAGAGACCCAGTACTTC.

The chain has TRBV19 and TRBJ2-7; the match to TRBD1 covers 7 bases. The V gene's germline CDR1 is LNHDA and CDR2 SQIVND (reference sequence). The CDR3 contains 15 residues. V trimming: 5 bases; J trimming: 2 bases; junction bases outside the gene matches: 9. CDR3 residues: CASSWGTDTAYEQYF. The CDR3 DNA sequence: TGTGCCAGTAGTTGGGGGACAGACACCGCCTACGAGCAGTACTTC. The full variable domain, in which reference TRBV19 and TRBJ2-7 provide the parts outside the CDR3, is DGGITQSPKYLFRKEGQNVTLSCEQNLNHDAMYWYRQDPGQGLRLIYYSQIVNDFQKGDIAEGYSVSREKKESFPLTVTSAQKNPTAFYLCASSWGTDTAYEQYFGPGTRLTVT.

This chain connects TRBV4-2 to TRBJ2-5, with 10 bases that match TRBD1. Unmatched junction bases numbered 15, after V lost 4 bases and J lost 4 bases. Germline V gene data show CDR1 as LGHNA and CDR2 as YNFKEQ. The CDR3 is 18 amino acids. CDR3 in amino acids: CASSPDYLRQGAGETQYF. CDR3 coding DNA: TGTGCCAGCAGCCCAGATTACCTCCGACAGGGGGCGGGAGAGACCCAGTACTTC.

The CDR3 here is CASSSGGKTDTQYF. DNA of the CDR3: TGTGCCAGCAGCTCAGGGGGCAAAACAGATACGCAGTATTTT. The V gene is TRBV28, the J gene TRBJ2-3, with 8 bases that match TRBD1. With 6 bases clipped from V and 3 bases from J, the junction kept 5 bases outside the gene matches. Germline CDR1 MDHEN, CDR2 SYDVKM. This CDR3 is 14 amino acids long.

The V call is TRBV19, the J call TRBJ1-5; 8 nucleotides line up with TRBD1. Unmatched junction bases numbered 10, after V lost 3 bases and J lost 6 bases. This CDR3 is 16 amino acids long. Germline CDR1 is LNHDA and CDR2 is SQIVND (reference sequence). The CDR3 loop reads CASSMGTGIRSQPQHF. In DNA form, the CDR3 reads TGTGCCAGTAGTATGGGGACAGGAATAAGGAGTCAGCCCCAGCATTTT.